This T cell receptor (gamma chain) was sequenced for a study of gamma-delta T cells after stem cell transplantation. This clone has a handful of counts. The mismatch at residue 7 between this DNA's translation and the TCRdb protein of a much larger clone likely reflects a read error; the protein shown is translated from the DNA. The CDR3 is 13 amino acids. Trimming cost V 0 bases and J 6 bases; bases outside gene matches: 5. The germline CDR1 and CDR2 sequences are EGSTGY and YDSYTSSV. TCRdb re-called clones from the RT-PCR reads via CATT. The sample lists 3,000 to 4,500 gamma-chain clones, under 5% seen once, with 20% to 25% in the top ten.

Sequenced material: gamma-delta T cells. V gene TRGV4 combines with J gene TRGJ1 or TRGJ2. The TCR sequence derives from a human donor. It is not recorded whose cells these are; they may come from a transplant donor. CDR3: CATWDGQGYKKLF. CDR3 nucleotide sequence: TGTGCCACCTGGGATGGGCAGGGTTATAAGAAACTCTTT.